The present T cell receptor (beta chain) was sequenced within a study of blood T cell repertoires in COVID-19. Study at large: Whether acute or convalescent, the COVID-19 samples came from the United States, Italy and Spain.

The table came from immunoSEQ multiplex PCR; TCRdb's copy has only in-frame clones and leaves some out. The repertoire has roughly 160,000 clones, approximately 85% of them found once; the top ten carry 2.5% to 3%. This clone was seen a few times. V lost 4 bases and J lost 0, with 10 bases in between. This CDR3 is 14 amino acids long. CDR1 SGHRS and CDR2 YFSETQ come from the germline V gene. The source material was peripheral blood. V gene TRBV5-1 combines with J gene TRBJ1-1; tentative D call: TRBD1 (5 bases). The clonotype was recovered from an elderly woman with COVID-19, enrolled during active disease. CDR3 nucleotide sequence: TGCGCCAGCAGCGCCGACAGTATGAACACTGAAGCTTTCTTT. Protein: CASSADSMNTEAFF.